These 22 T cell receptor beta chains came from one sample sequenced in a study of blood T cell repertoires in COVID-19. Clones were read by immunoSEQ multiplex PCR, and TCRdb kept only the in-frame ones, dropping some. The sample shows 14,000 or so clones, around 91% of them seen only once. What was sequenced was peripheral blood. The receptor source for this set is a man aged 45-65 years with active COVID-19.

The chain has TRBV4-3 and TRBJ1-2; 8 nucleotides align to TRBD1. The CDR3 length is 15 residues. V lost 0 bases to trimming and J lost 7 bases; unmatched junction nucleotides: 7. Per germline, CDR1 LGHNA and CDR2 YSLEER. Here the CDR3 reads CASSQEGQVNTGYTF. CDR3 sequence (DNA): TGCGCCAGCAGCCAAGAGGGACAGGTAAATACTGGCTACACCTTC.

The V and J genes are TRBV5-4 and TRBJ1-2; D ambiguous. Trimming took 1 base from V and 0 from J, leaving 4 bases between them. The V gene's germline CDR1 is SGHNT and CDR2 YYREEE (reference sequence). CDR3 size: 13 residues. CDR3 sequence reads: CASSLTANYGYTF. The CDR3 DNA is TGTGCCAGCAGCTTGACGGCTAACTATGGCTACACCTTC.

J is TRBJ2-1 and V is TRBV7-8, with a weak D call TRBD2 (6 bases). Trimming cost V 2 bases and J 8 bases, with 10 bases left between them. CDR3 length: 13 amino acids. The germline V gene has CDR1 SGHVS and CDR2 FQNEAQ. CDR3: CASSLSLAYEQFF. The CDR3 DNA reads as TGTGCCAGCAGCTTAAGCCTAGCGTATGAGCAGTTCTTC.

Details on this clone: One end of the junction does not line up with germline, which may come from a read error. Here the CDR3 reads CASSLHWNTEAFF. DNA for the CDR3: TGTGCTAGCAGCTTACACTGGAACACTGAAGCTTTCTTT. The J gene is TRBJ1-1, the V gene TRBV7-7; D is unclear. This CDR3 spans 13 amino acids. Germline CDR1 is SSHAT and CDR2 is FNYEAQ (reference sequence). Full variable domain (outside the CDR3, taken from reference TRBV7-7 and TRBJ1-1): GAGVSQSPRYKVTKRGQDVTLRCDPISSHATLYWYQQALGQGPEFLTYFNYEAQPDKSGLPSDRFSAERPEGSISTLTIQRTEQRDSAMYRCASSLHWNTEAFFGQGTRLTVV.

The count of this clone is one. V usage is TRBV30 and J usage is TRBJ2-7; TRBD1 matches at 7 bases. The J segment lost 2 bases and the V segment lost 0 bases, leaving 4 bases of the junction unmatched. This CDR3 is 14 amino acids long. CDR1 GTSNPN and CDR2 SVGIG come from the germline V gene (reference sequence). DNA for the CDR3: TGTGCCTGGAGTGTAGGGCAGGGGGCCTACGAGCAGTACTTC. Amino acids: CAWSVGQGAYEQYF.

V and J are TRBV28 and TRBJ1-2; weak D call: TRBD1 (6 bases). Germline CDR1 MDHEN, CDR2 SYDVKM. The CDR3 has 16 amino acids. V lost 4 bases to trimming and J lost 6 bases, with 21 bases between them. CDR3 loop: CASSYRRGGRLDGYTF. CDR3 bases: TGTGCCAGCAGTTACAGGAGGGGGGGGCGCTTGGATGGCTACACCTTC.

V gene TRBV28 combines with J gene TRBJ1-5; 7 bases are shared with TRBD1. The CDR3 has 15 residues. Losses at the gene ends were 4 bases for V and 5 bases for J; bases not matched to a gene: 8. CDR1 MDHEN and CDR2 SYDVKM come from the germline V gene. DNA for the CDR3: TGTGCCAGCAGTTCGGGGGACAGCCGAGATCAGCCCCAGCATTTT. It specifies CASSSGDSRDQPQHF.

V is TRBV9 and J is TRBJ2-5; D remains ambiguous. Germline assignment: CDR1 SGDLS and CDR2 YYNGEE. The CDR3 has 14 amino acids. Trimming removed 2 bases at V and 2 bases at J, with 10 bases between. CDR3 residues: CASSVRPAQETQYF. The CDR3 DNA is TGTGCCAGCAGCGTGAGACCAGCGCAAGAGACCCAGTACTTC.

The chain joins TRBV10-3 to TRBJ1-1; D remains unclear. Germline V gene lookup returns CDR1 ENHRY and CDR2 SYGVKD. The CDR3 has 13 residues. V lost 6 bases to trimming and J lost 1 base, with 9 bases between them. The CDR3 region is CAIRASQNTEAFF. The CDR3 nucleotides are TGTGCCATCAGGGCTTCTCAGAACACTGAAGCTTTCTTT.

V gene TRBV23-1 combines with J gene TRBJ2-7; perhaps TRBD1 as D (5 bases). TRBV23-1 is labeled an ORF, and its function is uncertain. This CDR3 spans 15 amino acids. Trimming pared 6 bases from V and 2 bases from J, leaving 17 bases between. In nucleotides, the CDR3 is TGCGCCAGCAGGACAGTGGGGCGTAACGCCTACGAGCAGTACTTC. This gives the protein CASRTVGRNAYEQYF.

The V and J genes are TRBV20-1 and TRBJ2-5; the D is unclear. With 3 bases removed from V and 2 bases from J, the gap between germline ends came to 13 bases. From germline, CDR1 is DFQATT and CDR2 SNEGSKA (reference sequence). This CDR3 spans 14 amino acids. CDR3 DNA: TGCAGTGCTAGTTCATTGGTCGGGCAAGAGACCCAGTACTTC. Its translation: CSASSLVGQETQYF.

The V call is TRBV11-2, the J call TRBJ2-7, with 9 bases identical to TRBD2. Trimming took 0 bases from V and 4 from J; bases not matched to a gene: 7. Germline V gene data show CDR1 as SGHAT and CDR2 as FQNNGV. There are 16 residues in the CDR3. CDR3 amino acids: CASSLDRASGNYEQYF. In nucleotides, the CDR3 is TGTGCCAGCAGCTTAGATCGGGCTAGCGGGAATTACGAGCAGTACTTC.

V is TRBV5-5 and J is TRBJ1-5; D uncertain. The germline V gene encodes CDR1 SGHKS and CDR2 YYEKEE (reference sequence). Trimming pared 0 bases from V and 2 bases from J, leaving 6 bases between. The CDR3 consists of 14 residues. This chain's CDR3 is CASSLAVGNQPQHF. The CDR3 bases are TGTGCCAGCAGCTTGGCTGTCGGCAATCAGCCCCAGCATTTT.

This clone showed up just a few times. The V gene is TRBV7-9, the J gene TRBJ1-1; D uncertain. This CDR3 comprises 16 residues. Germline CDR1 SEHNR, CDR2 FQNEAQ (reference sequence). V was trimmed by 5 bases and J by 0 bases, leaving 16 bases between them. The CDR3 is CASSPRGHSMNTEAFF. CDR3 bases: TGTGCCAGCAGCCCCCGTGGGCATTCCATGAACACTGAAGCTTTCTTT.

There are a few counts of this clone. The chain has TRBV7-2 and TRBJ2-2; D unclear. Trimming removed 1 base from V and 6 bases from J, with 12 bases in between. Germline CDR1 and CDR2: SGHTA and FQGNSA. The CDR3 length is 15 residues. The CDR3 spells CASSLDPLASGELFF. CDR3 bases: TGTGCCAGCAGCTTAGATCCCTTAGCATCCGGGGAGCTGTTTTTT.

The chain joins TRBV2 to TRBJ2-5; D is possibly TRBD2 (5 bases). Germline V CDR1 and CDR2: SNHLY, FYNNEI. Deletions cut 4 bases from V and 5 bases from J, with 14 bases between. There are 14 residues in the CDR3. CDR3 sequence (DNA): TGTGCCAGCAGTGCGGTGGACTTTAGGGAGACCCAGTACTTC. Translating it yields CASSAVDFRETQYF.

The gene calls are TRBV24-1 and TRBJ1-1, with 7 bases fitting TRBD1. Germline V lookup: CDR1 KGHDR, CDR2 SFDVKD. The CDR3 sequence is 13 residues long. V gave up 1 base and J gave up 6 bases; unmatched junction bases: 1. Written as DNA, the CDR3 is TGTGCCACCAGTGATTTTCAGGGGGCTGAAGCTTTCTTT. Residues: CATSDFQGAEAFF.

The chain couples TRBV3-1 (or the pseudogene TRBV3-2) to TRBJ2-2, with 10 bases lining up with TRBD1. CDR1 LGHDT and CDR2 YNNKEL come from the germline V gene (reference sequence). This CDR3 is 16 amino acids long. Trimming cost V 3 bases and J 7 bases; bases outside gene matches: 8. The DNA for the CDR3 is TGTGCCAGCAGCCAGCGGGACAGGGGAATTGGCGGGGAGCTGTTTTTT. Its protein is CASSQRDRGIGGELFF.

The CDR3 spells CSASGGKETQYF. The CDR3 region has the DNA TGCAGTGCTAGTGGCGGAAAAGAGACCCAGTACTTC. The V and J genes are TRBV20-1 and TRBJ2-5; D unresolved. Trimming left V 3 bases short and J 3 bases short, with 8 bases between. Per germline, CDR1 DFQATT and CDR2 SNEGSKA (reference sequence). CDR3 size: 12 residues.

This chain uses TRBV12-3 or TRBV12-4 with TRBJ1-2, with 9 bases fitting TRBD1. J gave up 8 bases and V 6 bases, and 1 base lay outside the gene matches. This CDR3 has 11 residues. The CDR3 nucleotides read TGTGCCAGCAGGGACAGGGGAGGCTACACCTTC. It is translated as CASRDRGGYTF.

This sequence joins TRBV13 and TRBJ1-1; no reliable D call. V lost 7 bases, J lost 5 bases, and 8 bases lay in between. This CDR3 is 11 amino acids long. Germline V gives CDR1 PRHDT, CDR2 FYEKMQ (reference sequence). The CDR3 DNA reads as TGTGCCAGCACCGCGGATACTGAAGCTTTCTTT. It encodes CASTADTEAFF.

The chain couples TRBV27 to TRBJ2-7; maybe TRBD2 (6 bases). Looked up from germline, CDR1 is MNHEY and CDR2 is SMNVEV (reference sequence). V lost 6 bases and J 8 bases, leaving 20 bases between the germline ends. CDR3 length: 14 residues. CDR3 residues: CASRARGGVPKQYF. DNA for the CDR3: TGTGCCAGCAGGGCCCGAGGCGGGGTTCCCAAGCAGTACTTC.